This T cell receptor beta chain was recorded in a study of blood T cell repertoires in COVID-19. As for the study in general: From T cells, B-cell-depleted T cells, or PBMCs came the material, which was cDNA or gDNA.

The authors' processing: Reference gene primer amplification gave estimated nucleated cell counts. The table came from immunoSEQ multiplex PCR; TCRdb's copy has only in-frame clones and leaves some out. V, J and clone size were drawn from that table, and D and trimming were deduced from the DNA. The table shows roughly 66,000 clones, with 82% occurring only once. This clone was seen more than once but under ten times. The CDR3 is 13 residues long. The V gene lost 5 bases and the J gene lost 4 bases, with 12 bases spanning the gap. Germline V lookup: CDR1 SGHRS, CDR2 YFSETQ. The J gene is TRBJ1-1, the V gene TRBV5-1, with a possible D match to TRBD1 (6 bases). Sequenced sample: peripheral blood. This TCR was sampled from a man aged 55-75 years with acute or convalescent COVID-19. The CDR3 region is CASRLRGGTEAFF. In nucleotides, the CDR3 is TGCGCCAGCAGGCTAAGGGGGGGCACTGAAGCTTTCTTT.